The 28 T cell receptor beta chains reported below all come from one sample, sequenced in a study of blood T cell repertoires in COVID-19. TCRdb's table, derived via immunoSEQ multiplex PCR, lists solely in-frame clones and lacks some. Here the sample spans around 180,000 clones, 80% to 90% being singletons. Sequenced material: peripheral blood. These receptor sequences come from a man in his 60s with acute or convalescent COVID-19.

CDR3 sequence: CASSPDRGRTEAFF. As DNA, the CDR3 is TGTGCCAGCAGTCCGGACAGGGGGCGGACTGAAGCTTTCTTT. J is TRBJ1-1 and V is TRBV27, with 11 nucleotides matching TRBD1. CDR1 MNHEY and CDR2 SMNVEV come from the germline V gene (reference sequence). V trimming: 5 bases; J trimming: 5 bases; junction bases outside the gene matches: 4. The length of the CDR3 is 14 residues.

The J gene is TRBJ1-5, the V gene TRBV18; D is unresolved. This CDR3 has 15 amino acids. Trimming left V 4 bases short and J 2 bases short, with 12 bases between. The germline CDR1 and CDR2 sequences are KGHSH and LQKENI. CDR3 amino acids: CASSLSEGGNQPQHF. In nucleotides, the CDR3 is TGTGCCAGCTCACTATCGGAGGGAGGCAATCAGCCCCAGCATTTT.

The rearrangement links TRBV3-1 (or the pseudogene TRBV3-2) to TRBJ2-5; D not certain. Germline V CDR1 and CDR2: LGHDT, YNNKEL (reference sequence). V lost 5 bases, J lost 2 bases, and 12 bases lay in between. This CDR3 is built from 14 residues. The CDR3 sequence is CASSFPLEQETQYF. For the CDR3, the DNA is TGTGCCAGCAGCTTCCCCTTAGAGCAAGAGACCCAGTACTTC.

This chain connects TRBV12-3 or TRBV12-4 to TRBJ2-7; 10 bases agree with TRBD2. The ends lost 6 bases at V and 4 bases at J; junction bases unmatched: 3. CDR3 length: 13 amino acids. The CDR3 here is CASSGSGRYEQYF. CDR3 sequence (DNA): TGTGCCAGCAGCGGTAGCGGGAGGTACGAGCAGTACTTC.

The gene calls are TRBV6-5 and TRBJ2-1; 11 nucleotides match TRBD2. Trimming took 7 bases from V and 7 from J; bases not matched to a gene: 9. The CDR3 consists of 15 residues. From germline, CDR1 is MNHEY and CDR2 SVGAGI. The CDR3 DNA reads as TGTGCCAGCACCCTTACTAGCGGGAGTGGAAATGAGCAGTTCTTC. Translation: CASTLTSGSGNEQFF.

This clone occurred once. The genes are TRBV19 and TRBJ2-1; tentative D call: TRBD1 (6 bases). The V end lost 3 bases, the J end lost 3 bases, and 12 bases lay between the germline ends. This CDR3 is built from 15 residues. Germline lookup yields CDR1 LNHDA and CDR2 SQIVND (reference sequence). Written as DNA, the CDR3 is TGTGCCAGTAGTATCGGACAGACCCTCTACAATGAGCAGTTCTTC. Translated: CASSIGQTLYNEQFF.

The CDR3 here is CASSSSSGLFTDTQYF. The CDR3 DNA follows: TGTGCCAGCAGTTCTTCTAGCGGTCTATTCACAGATACGCAGTATTTT. The chain links TRBV6-2 or TRBV6-3 to TRBJ2-3; 7 bases are shared with TRBD2. The germline gives CDR1 MNHEY, CDR2 SVGEGT. The CDR3 runs 16 residues. With V trimmed by 4 bases and J by 2 bases, 9 bases remained unmatched.

The chain links TRBV5-6 to TRBJ2-7; 9 positions match TRBD1. J lost 0 bases, V lost 4 bases, and 5 bases had no gene match. Germline CDR1 and CDR2: SGHDT and YYEEEE. The CDR3 has 15 residues. In nucleotides, the CDR3 is TGTGCCAGCAGCCAGGGGACAGGGAGCTCCTACGAGCAGTACTTC. Protein: CASSQGTGSSYEQYF.

V and J are TRBV28 and TRBJ1-6; possible D gene TRBD1, 5 bases. The V and J ends lost 3 bases and 10 bases respectively, with 16 bases between them. This CDR3 spans 15 amino acids. CDR1 MDHEN and CDR2 SYDVKM come from the germline V gene. The CDR3 spells CASSFPLGGDSPLHF. CDR3 coding DNA: TGTGCCAGCAGTTTCCCCCTCGGGGGGGACTCACCCCTCCACTTT. Full variable domain (missing parts from reference TRBV28 and TRBJ1-6): DVKVTQSSRYLVKRTGEKVFLECVQDMDHENMFWYRQDPGLGLRLIYFSYDVKMKEKGDIPEGYSVSREKKERFSLILESASTNQTSMYLCASSFPLGGDSPLHFGNGTRLTVT.

The chain employs TRBV28 and TRBJ1-5; a possible D gene is TRBD1 (6 bases). Germline assignment: CDR1 MDHEN and CDR2 SYDVKM. The CDR3 spans 17 residues. Trimming cost V 3 bases and J 2 bases, with 17 bases left between them. In DNA, the CDR3 is TGTGCCAGCAGTTTTACCCATTTCCGGACAGGCAATCAGCCCCAGCATTTT. Encoded protein: CASSFTHFRTGNQPQHF. The full variable domain, its missing parts supplied by reference TRBV28 and TRBJ1-5, is DVKVTQSSRYLVKRTGEKVFLECVQDMDHENMFWYRQDPGLGLRLIYFSYDVKMKEKGDIPEGYSVSREKKERFSLILESASTNQTSMYLCASSFTHFRTGNQPQHFGDGTRLSIL.

This clone was seen just once. This chain uses TRBV3-1 (or the pseudogene TRBV3-2) with TRBJ2-6; D gene ambiguous. In germline, CDR1 is LGHDT, CDR2 YNNKEL (reference sequence). V gave up 10 bases and J gave up 1 base, with 5 bases separating them. CDR3 length: 12 amino acids. DNA for the CDR3: TGTGCCACCCTATCTGGGGCCAACGTCCTGACTTTC. Residues: CATLSGANVLTF.

The chain couples TRBV7-8 to TRBJ2-1; D unresolved. Germline V CDR1 and CDR2: SGHVS, FQNEAQ. The CDR3 spans 14 residues. V gave up 6 bases and J gave up 7 bases, with 16 bases separating them. The CDR3 loop reads CASSLSGLPNEQFF. CDR3 DNA: TGTGCCAGCAGTCTATCGGGTCTCCCTAATGAGCAGTTCTTC.

V gene TRBV5-1 combines with J gene TRBJ1-1; TRBD1 might be the D (6 bases). Germline loops: CDR1 SGHRS, CDR2 YFSETQ. The CDR3 has 17 amino acids. Trimming took 4 bases from V and 5 from J, leaving 24 bases between them. The CDR3 here is CASSITGLGSSWTEAFF. Here the CDR3 DNA reads TGCGCCAGCAGCATCACAGGGTTGGGGAGTTCTTGGACTGAAGCTTTCTTT.

The rearrangement uses TRBV4-2 and TRBJ2-7; D may be TRBD2 (6 bases). V lost 4 bases, J lost 0 bases, and 13 bases lay in between. The CDR3 sequence is 15 residues long. Per germline, CDR1 LGHNA and CDR2 YNFKEQ. The CDR3 bases are TGTGCCAGCAGCCGCTCTAGCGAGAGCTCCTACGAGCAGTACTTC. It specifies CASSRSSESSYEQYF.

The V gene is TRBV19, the J gene TRBJ2-1; TRBD1 agrees at 7 bases. Trimming at V came to 6 bases and at J to 4 bases, leaving 6 bases not matched to a gene. Germline V gene data show CDR1 as LNHDA and CDR2 as SQIVND (reference sequence). The CDR3 is made up of 14 amino acids. CDR3 protein: CASRDRWGYNEQFF. In DNA form, the CDR3 reads TGTGCCAGTAGGGACAGGTGGGGTTACAATGAGCAGTTCTTC.

The chain is built from TRBV7-6 and TRBJ1-5; 7 nucleotides agree with TRBD1. V was clipped by 1 base and J by 3 bases; unmatched bases: 6. CDR3 length equals 16 residues. The germline V gene has CDR1 SGHVS and CDR2 FNYEAQ. The CDR3 loop reads CASSLDTGEANQPQHF. The CDR3, as DNA: TGTGCCAGCAGCTTAGACACAGGGGAGGCCAATCAGCCCCAGCATTTT. Variable domain in full (rest from reference TRBV7-6 and TRBJ1-5): GAGVSQSPRYKVTKRGQDVALRCDPISGHVSLYWYRQALGQGPEFLTYFNYEAQQDKSGLPNDRFSAERPEGSISTLTIQRTEQRDSAMYRCASSLDTGEANQPQHFGDGTRLSIL.

This clone was observed a single time. The chain carries TRBV5-4 and TRBJ2-1; 11 nucleotides align to TRBD2. Per germline, CDR1 SGHNT and CDR2 YYREEE (reference sequence). Trimming removed 0 bases from V and 4 bases from J; junction bases left unmatched: 9. This CDR3 has 18 residues. The CDR3 region is CASSLVLAGGRGYNEQFF. DNA for the CDR3: TGTGCCAGCAGCTTGGTATTAGCGGGAGGGCGGGGATACAATGAGCAGTTCTTC.

As DNA, the CDR3 is TGCGCCAGCAGGGACAGGGTGCCCTCACTCCCCTATCTAAGCACTGAAGCTTTCTTT. Translation: CASRDRVPSLPYLSTEAFF. The chain uses TRBV10-1 and TRBJ1-1; 8 positions agree with TRBD1. Unmatched junction bases numbered 22, after V lost 6 bases and J lost 4 bases. This CDR3 contains 19 residues. Germline CDR1 is WNHNN and CDR2 is SYGVQD (reference sequence).

The genes are TRBV6-5 and TRBJ2-7, with TRBD1 matching over 8 bases. The CDR3 length is 14 residues. V lost 7 bases to trimming and J lost 2 bases; unmatched junction nucleotides: 7. Germline loops: CDR1 MNHEY, CDR2 SVGAGI. The CDR3 sequence is CASTVDRVAYEQYF. The CDR3 DNA reads as TGTGCCAGCACCGTGGACAGGGTTGCCTACGAGCAGTACTTC.

This clone was seen just once. The V call is TRBV9, the J call TRBJ1-6; D gene unclear. The CDR3 is 14 amino acids. Germline V gene lookup returns CDR1 SGDLS and CDR2 YYNGEE. Trimming took 3 bases from V and 9 from J, leaving 13 bases between them. The CDR3 spells CASSEDLGSSPLHF. The CDR3 region has the DNA TGTGCCAGCAGCGAAGATCTTGGGAGTTCACCCCTCCACTTT. Using reference TRBV9 and TRBJ1-6 for the parts outside the CDR3, the full variable domain is DSGVTQTPKHLITATGQRVTLRCSPRSGDLSVYWYQQSLDQGLQFLIQYYNGEERAKGNILERFSAQQFPDLHSELNLSSLELGDSALYFCASSEDLGSSPLHFGNGTRLTVT.

The chain has TRBV6-6 and TRBJ2-7, with TRBD1 identical over 9 bases. Trimming at V came to 6 bases and at J to 2 bases, leaving 8 bases not matched to a gene. The CDR3 totals 15 residues. CDR1 and CDR2 from the germline V gene are MNHNY and SVGAGI (reference sequence). CDR3 in amino acids: CASSPRDRATYEQYF. The CDR3 DNA reads TGTGCCAGCAGCCCCCGGGACAGGGCTACCTACGAGCAGTACTTC.

The V call is TRBV3-1 (or the pseudogene TRBV3-2), the J call TRBJ2-5; D may be TRBD1 (7 bases). V lost 6 bases to trimming and J lost 5 bases, with 16 bases between them. CDR3 length equals 14 residues. Germline values: CDR1 LGHDT, CDR2 YNNKEL (reference sequence). The CDR3 is CASRGGGGWETQYF. The DNA for the CDR3 is TGTGCCAGCAGGGGCGGAGGGGGCTGGGAGACCCAGTACTTC.

The rearrangement links TRBV19 to TRBJ2-5; D remains unclear. The CDR3 is made up of 12 amino acids. V gave up 6 bases and J gave up 1 base, with 6 bases separating them. CDR1 is LNHDA, CDR2 SQIVND, per germline (reference sequence). CDR3: CASSQFQETQYF. The CDR3 coding sequence is TGTGCCAGTAGCCAGTTCCAAGAGACCCAGTACTTC.

The chain links TRBV9 to TRBJ1-6; D remains ambiguous. Germline CDR1 reads SGDLS; CDR2 reads YYNGEE. The CDR3 has 12 residues. V was shortened by 0 bases and J by 13 bases, with 8 bases between the two germline ends. CDR3: CASSVGESPLHF. CDR3 sequence (DNA): TGTGCCAGCAGCGTAGGAGAGTCGCCCCTCCACTTT.

The rearrangement links TRBV19 to TRBJ1-1; D is perhaps TRBD1 (6 bases). Deletions cut 5 bases from V and 0 bases from J, with 16 bases between. Germline lookup yields CDR1 LNHDA and CDR2 SQIVND (reference sequence). The CDR3 is made up of 16 amino acids. CDR3 region: CASSPYGGGMNTEAFF. The CDR3 DNA reads as TGTGCCAGTAGTCCCTACGGCGGGGGCATGAACACTGAAGCTTTCTTT.

The chain has TRBV28 and TRBJ1-6, with 8 bases fitting TRBD1. This CDR3 comprises 17 residues. V shed 5 bases and J 10 bases; nucleotides not matched to a gene: 16. Germline values: CDR1 MDHEN, CDR2 SYDVKM. In DNA form, the CDR3 reads TGTGCCAGCAGTCCCAGTGGCAGGGGGCGAGGTAGATCACCCCTCCACTTT. Translation: CASSPSGRGRGRSPLHF.

The V call is TRBV7-2, the J call TRBJ2-1; TRBD2 matches 16 bases. The CDR3 consists of 19 residues. Per germline, CDR1 SGHTA and CDR2 FQGNSA. The V segment lost 5 bases and the J segment 6 bases; nucleotides outside the gene matches: 13. The DNA for the CDR3 is TGTGCCAGCAGCGTACCCTCCGGGACTAGCGGGAGGGCCGGCAATGAGCAGTTCTTC. Translation gives CASSVPSGTSGRAGNEQFF.

The gene calls are TRBV7-2 and TRBJ2-1; 8 positions match TRBD2. The CDR3 loop spans 18 amino acids. Germline V lookup: CDR1 SGHTA, CDR2 FQGNSA. The V segment lost 0 bases and the J segment 3 bases; nucleotides outside the gene matches: 10. The CDR3, as DNA: TGTGCCAGCAGCTTAGCGGCCTCCGGGAGGGCCGTCTACAATGAGCAGTTCTTC. Protein: CASSLAASGRAVYNEQFF.